This is a list of T cell receptor beta chains from one sample in a study of blood T cell repertoires in COVID-19. The data were produced by immunoSEQ multiplex PCR, yet TCRdb's version contains in-frame clones alone and is incomplete. The table has about 130,000 clones, roughly 90% seen once. The sample consisted of peripheral blood. These receptors came from a man between 50 and 59 years old with active or convalescent COVID-19. CDR3s include the opening cysteine and the closing phenylalanine or tryptophan. The D gene is left open where the match is weak. Clone size appears in some rows only: once, few, many, or a class for an expanded clone.

V gene	J gene	D gene	clone size	CDR3 protein	CDR3 DNA
TRBV19	TRBJ2-7	TRBD1	.	CASSPGTGNTYEQYF	TGTGCCAGTAGTCCCGGGACAGGGAATACCTACGAGCAGTACTTC
TRBV20-1	TRBJ1-2	TRBD1	.	CSATGSGYTF	TGCAGTGCGACAGGGAGCGGCTACACCTTC
TRBV28	TRBJ2-7	.	.	CASSPSLASYEQYF	TGTGCCAGCAGTCCGAGCCTTGCCTCCTACGAGCAGTACTTC
TRBV27	TRBJ2-5	.	.	CASSLSGGWKTQYF	TGTGCCAGCAGTTTATCGGGGGGATGGAAGACCCAGTACTTC
TRBV30	TRBJ1-1	.	many	CAWSVLGRGTEAFF	TGTGCCTGGAGTGTACTGGGTAGGGGGACTGAAGCTTTCTTT
TRBV2	TRBJ1-1	.	once	CATQGGDTEAFF	TGTGCCACCCAAGGGGGGGACACTGAAGCTTTCTTT
TRBV4-3	TRBJ2-2	.	.	CASSQVTNGGRGGELFF	TGCGCCAGCAGCCAAGTCACAAACGGGGGGCGAGGCGGGGAGCTGTTTTTT
TRBV6-2/TRBV6-3	TRBJ2-1	TRBD2	.	CASSYLGLAFYNEQFF	TGTGCCAGCAGTTACTTGGGACTAGCATTCTACAATGAGCAGTTCTTC
TRBV25-1	TRBJ1-2	TRBD1	.	CASSEYRGQGFYGYTF	TGTGCCAGCAGTGAATATAGGGGGCAGGGGTTCTATGGCTACACCTTC
TRBV10-3	TRBJ2-5	TRBD2	.	CAISKRVAGAQETQYF	TGTGCCATCAGCAAGCGAGTAGCGGGGGCTCAAGAGACCCAGTACTTC
TRBV10-3	TRBJ2-3	.	once	CAISNSGGGTDTQYF	TGTGCCATCAGTAATAGCGGTGGTGGCACAGATACGCAGTATTTT
TRBV27	TRBJ2-3	.	.	CASSSTGGGDTQYF	TGTGCCAGCAGTTCGACAGGAGGCGGGGATACGCAGTATTTT
TRBV10-3	TRBJ1-3	.	.	CAISDSNSGNTIYF	TGTGCCATCTCAGACAGCAACTCTGGAAACACCATATATTTT
TRBV14	TRBJ1-6	.	.	CASSPRGLYNSPLHF	TGTGCCAGCAGCCCCCGGGGACTCTATAATTCACCCCTCCACTTT
TRBV27	TRBJ1-1	.	.	CASSDSPKFKAFF	TGTGCCAGCAGTGATTCCCCTAAATTTAAAGCTTTCTTT
TRBV12-5	TRBJ2-2	.	few	CASGPLGQPTGELFF	TGTGCTAGTGGTCCCCTTGGACAGCCTACCGGGGAGCTGTTTTTT
TRBV7-2	TRBJ2-5	TRBD1	once	CASSFDRGRGETQYF	TGTGCCAGCAGCTTCGACAGGGGGCGCGGGGAGACCCAGTACTTC
TRBV19	TRBJ2-7	.	.	CASSDRGGSYEQYF	TGTGCCAGTAGTGACAGGGGCGGGAGTTACGAGCAGTACTTC
TRBV19	TRBJ2-2	TRBD2	.	CASGKGLAGLNTGELFF	TGTGCCAGTGGAAAGGGACTAGCGGGTTTGAACACCGGGGAGCTGTTTTTT
TRBV28	TRBJ2-1	TRBD2	.	CASSTAVGGLAGGRYNEQFF	TGTGCCAGCAGTACCGCCGTCGGGGGACTAGCGGGAGGGAGATACAATGAGCAGTTCTTC
TRBV11-2	TRBJ1-3	.	.	CASSRGWNPGNTIYF	TGTGCCAGCAGCCGGGGTTGGAATCCGGGAAACACCATATATTTT
TRBV2	TRBJ2-2	TRBD1	once	CASSARDSGIGELFF	TGTGCCAGCAGTGCTAGGGACAGCGGAATCGGGGAGCTGTTTTTT
TRBV11-3	TRBJ2-2	TRBD1	.	CASSLGRRTGGATGELFF	TGTGCCAGCAGCTTAGGGCGCCGGACAGGGGGCGCGACCGGGGAGCTGTTTTTT
TRBV6-4	TRBJ1-4	TRBD1	.	CASSGQGPNEKLFF	TGTGCCAGCAGTGGACAGGGGCCTAATGAAAAACTGTTTTTT
TRBV2	TRBJ2-2	TRBD1	.	CASCQQGTGTGELFF	TGTGCCAGCTGTCAACAGGGGACGGGCACCGGGGAGCTGTTTTTT
TRBV19	TRBJ2-1	.	.	CASSYRSDTYNEQFF	TGTGCCAGTAGCTACAGGTCGGATACCTACAATGAGCAGTTCTTC
TRBV20-1	TRBJ2-5	.	.	CSASRQETQYF	TGCAGTGCCAGCAGGCAAGAGACCCAGTACTTC
TRBV2	TRBJ2-7	TRBD2	few	CASGLLAGSYEQYF	TGTGCCAGCGGGTTACTAGCGGGATCCTACGAGCAGTACTTC
TRBV5-8	TRBJ1-5	.	.	CASSSGVAINQPQHF	TGTGCCAGCAGCTCCGGGGTAGCCATCAATCAGCCCCAGCATTTT
TRBV9	TRBJ1-6	.	.	CASSVAPGVNSPLHF	TGTGCCAGCAGCGTAGCTCCGGGGGTAAATTCACCCCTCCACTTT
TRBV5-3	TRBJ1-5	.	.	CARSGKQGRLDFSNQPQHF	TGTGCCAGAAGCGGCAAACAGGGTCGCTTGGATTTTAGCAATCAGCCCCAGCATTTT
TRBV5-1	TRBJ2-5	TRBD2	.	CASSSTSGLSGQETQYF	TGCGCCAGCAGCTCGACTAGCGGGTTGAGTGGCCAAGAGACCCAGTACTTC
TRBV7-8	TRBJ2-7	.	.	CASSQAGGYEQYF	TGTGCCAGCAGCCAAGCCGGGGGCTACGAGCAGTACTTC
TRBV3-1/TRBV3-2	TRBJ1-5	.	.	CASSQGREGQPQHF	TGTGCCAGCAGCCAAGGCCGGGAGGGTCAGCCCCAGCATTTT
TRBV6-5	TRBJ2-5	.	.	CATNRARETQYF	TGTGCCACAAACAGGGCGCGAGAGACCCAGTACTTC
TRBV24-1	TRBJ1-1	.	.	CATSLPGDTEAFF	TGTGCCACCAGTTTGCCAGGGGACACTGAAGCTTTCTTT
TRBV4-1	TRBJ2-3	TRBD1	few	CASRQSGGATDTQYF	TGCGCCAGCAGACAGTCAGGGGGCGCAACAGATACGCAGTATTTT
TRBV21-1	TRBJ1-1	.	.	CASSEKKGGAGTVNTEAFF	TGTGCCAGCAGCGAAAAGAAAGGGGGGGCCGGGACGGTGAACACTGAAGCTTTCTTT
TRBV10-3	TRBJ2-2	.	.	CATNLGGELFF	TGTGCCACCAACCTAGGCGGGGAGCTGTTTTTT
TRBV7-9	TRBJ2-5	TRBD2	.	CATSRTSGETQYF	TGTGCTACCTCAAGGACTAGTGGGGAGACCCAGTACTTC
TRBV18	TRBJ1-3	TRBD1	.	CASSPRPLAPGQDSGNTIYF	TGTGCCAGCTCACCACGTCCTCTAGCCCCCGGACAGGACTCTGGAAACACCATATATTTT
TRBV5-1	TRBJ2-5	.	.	CASSLVAGRETQYF	TGCGCCAGCAGCTTGGTGGCAGGTCGAGAGACCCAGTACTTC
TRBV6-5	TRBJ1-1	.	.	CASTTPRANTEAFF	TGTGCCAGCACCACCCCCAGGGCGAACACTGAAGCTTTCTTT
TRBV18	TRBJ1-6	TRBD1	once	CASSPRDSSSPLHF	TGTGCCAGCTCACCTCGGGACAGTAGTTCACCCCTCCACTTT
TRBV5-1	TRBJ2-2	TRBD1	.	CASSSGQGAGTGELFF	TGCGCCAGCAGCTCCGGACAGGGGGCTGGCACCGGGGAGCTGTTTTTT
TRBV6-2/TRBV6-3	TRBJ1-1	TRBD1	.	CASSSYGDRGRTEAFF	TGTGCCAGCAGTTCGTATGGGGACAGGGGGCGTACTGAAGCTTTCTTT
TRBV5-5	TRBJ2-2	.	.	CASSLQLGLTGELFF	TGTGCCAGCAGCTTGCAGCTGGGCCTCACCGGGGAGCTGTTTTTT
TRBV6-4	TRBJ2-3	TRBD1	.	CASSPRQGRTDTQYF	TGTGCCAGCAGTCCTAGACAGGGGAGGACAGATACGCAGTATTTT
TRBV29-1	TRBJ2-2	TRBD1	.	CSAGGTGGTGELFF	TGCAGCGCTGGAGGGACAGGGGGGACCGGGGAGCTGTTTTTT
TRBV3-1/TRBV3-2	TRBJ2-1	TRBD2	.	CASTRGTSGGANEQFF	TGTGCCAGCACCCGGGGAACTAGCGGGGGGGCCAATGAGCAGTTCTTC
TRBV28	TRBJ2-6	TRBD1	.	CASKYRGSFSGANVLTF	TGTGCCAGCAAGTACAGGGGCTCTTTCTCTGGGGCCAACGTCCTGACTTTC
TRBV5-1	TRBJ2-7	TRBD2	.	CASSLDGDYSYEQYF	TGCGCCAGCAGCTTGGACGGGGACTACTCCTACGAGCAGTACTTC
TRBV7-8	TRBJ2-3	.	.	CATTASGGAIDTQYF	TGTGCCACCACCGCCTCGGGGGGCGCGATAGATACGCAGTATTTT
TRBV6-2/TRBV6-3	TRBJ2-1	TRBD2	.	CASSYAGLAGDNEQFF	TGTGCCAGCAGTTATGCCGGACTAGCGGGAGACAATGAGCAGTTCTTC
TRBV18	TRBJ1-3	.	.	CASSPLRGNSGNTIYF	TGTGCCAGCTCCCCACTGAGAGGGAACTCTGGAAACACCATATATTTT
TRBV18	TRBJ1-2	TRBD1	.	CASSLRDSPYGYTF	TGTGCCAGCTCACTACGGGACAGCCCCTATGGCTACACCTTC
TRBV2	TRBJ2-3	TRBD2	.	CASCPFREGGTDTQYF	TGTGCCAGCTGCCCTTTCCGGGAGGGCGGCACAGATACGCAGTATTTT
TRBV18	TRBJ1-4	TRBD1	few	CASSPSTGGFATNEKLFF	TGTGCCAGCTCACCCTCCACAGGGGGATTTGCAACTAATGAAAAACTGTTTTTT
TRBV4-2	TRBJ1-3	.	.	CASSQEEGIGNTIYF	TGTGCCAGCAGCCAAGAGGAGGGGATTGGAAACACCATATATTTT
TRBV4-1	TRBJ1-2	.	.	CASSHLGQSNYGYTF	TGCGCCAGCAGCCACCTGGGGCAGTCTAACTATGGCTACACCTTC